The 30 T cell receptor beta chains below all came from one sample that was sequenced in a study of radiation and T cells in renal cell carcinoma. Using immunoSEQ multiplex PCR, the repertoire was profiled, and TCRdb retains in-frame clones only, with some absent. The sample yields around 130,000 clones, 88% seen once. As to time point: blood 2 weeks post-SBRT. Treatment indicated: 15 Gy SBRT to primary tumor, nephrectomy 4 weeks later. Sequenced material: blood, taken from a patient whose treatment included radiotherapy and nephrectomy. The receptors were gathered from a woman aged 65 to 85 with renal cell carcinoma.

This clone appeared a few times. The V and J genes are TRBV9 and TRBJ2-2, with D tentatively TRBD2 (6 bases). CDR3 length equals 15 residues. Trimming took off 4 bases at V and 0 bases at J, with 10 bases between the two ends. The germline CDR1 and CDR2 sequences are SGDLS and YYNGEE. CDR3 in DNA: TGTGCCAGCAGCTCCGGAGGGCCGAACACCGGGGAGCTGTTTTTT. This sequence encodes CASSSGGPNTGELFF.

This chain connects TRBV7-6 to TRBJ2-5, with 11 bases identical to TRBD2. Per the germline V gene, CDR1 is SGHVS and CDR2 is FNYEAQ. Trimming at V came to 6 bases and at J to 5 bases, leaving 5 bases not matched to a gene. CDR3 length: 14 amino acids. CDR3 residues: CASSSGLAVETQYF. In DNA, the CDR3 is TGTGCCAGCAGTTCGGGACTAGCGGTGGAGACCCAGTACTTC. Complete variable domain (other parts from reference TRBV7-6 and TRBJ2-5): GAGVSQSPRYKVTKRGQDVALRCDPISGHVSLYWYRQALGQGPEFLTYFNYEAQQDKSGLPNDRFSAERPEGSISTLTIQRTEQRDSAMYRCASSSGLAVETQYFGPGTRLLVL.

This chain joins TRBV7-2 and TRBJ1-1; D is unresolved. Per the germline V gene, CDR1 is SGHTA and CDR2 is FQGNSA. Trimming took off 5 bases at V and 4 bases at J, with 8 bases between the two ends. This CDR3 has 12 residues. DNA for the CDR3: TGTGCCAGCAGCCTCCCGGTCACTGAAGCTTTCTTT. As protein: CASSLPVTEAFF.

V usage is TRBV5-6 and J usage is TRBJ2-2; TRBD1 matches at 9 bases. The junction had 4 bases not matched to a gene; V was cut back by 4 bases and J by 3 bases. This CDR3 contains 15 residues. CDR1 is SGHDT and CDR2 is YYEEEE in the germline V gene. The DNA for the CDR3 is TGTGCCAGCAGCGCCGGGACAGGGCACACCGGGGAGCTGTTTTTT. This translates into CASSAGTGHTGELFF.

The chain combines TRBV11-2 with TRBJ1-2; possibly TRBD1 for D (6 bases). The germline gives CDR1 SGHAT, CDR2 FQNNGV. V was trimmed by 1 base and J by 5 bases, leaving 11 bases between them. This CDR3 is built from 14 residues. The CDR3: CASSLVPGEYGYTF. CDR3 nucleotides: TGTGCCAGCAGCTTAGTCCCAGGGGAATATGGCTACACCTTC.

This chain joins TRBV6-5 and TRBJ1-2; D not certain. The CDR3 has 14 amino acids. Germline CDR1 is MNHEY and CDR2 is SVGAGI. V was trimmed by 6 bases and J by 6 bases, leaving 17 bases between them. CDR3 region: CASRNPQANHGYTF. As DNA, the CDR3 is TGTGCCAGCAGGAACCCACAAGCGAATCATGGCTACACCTTC.

This clone was detected once. The chain uses TRBV6-9 and TRBJ2-3; D gene unclear. Germline V CDR1 and CDR2: MNHGY, SVAAGI. The CDR3 runs 15 residues. V dropped 4 bases and J dropped 0 bases, with 11 bases sitting between them. As DNA, the CDR3 is TGTGCCAGCAGTTCGGATCTCCTGAGCACAGATACGCAGTATTTT. Its translation is CASSSDLLSTDTQYF.

With regard to this clone: Other nucleotide sequences from this sample produce the same CDR3. V gene TRBV6-6 combines with J gene TRBJ2-1; D is undetermined. V was cut by 8 bases and J by 7 bases, with 15 bases left in between. The CDR3 runs to 13 residues. Germline V gives CDR1 MNHNY, CDR2 SVGAGI (reference sequence). The CDR3 DNA is TGTGCCAGCGGCCCCTTAAGGTTTAATGAGCAGTTCTTC. It yields the protein CASGPLRFNEQFF.

The chain joins TRBV28 to TRBJ1-2, with TRBD1 as a possible D gene (6 bases). This CDR3 spans 12 amino acids. V was clipped by 5 bases and J by 4 bases, with 8 bases between them. CDR1 is MDHEN, CDR2 SYDVKM, per germline. For the CDR3, the DNA is TGTGCCAGCAGTGACAGGCGCTATGGCTACACCTTC. Amino acid sequence: CASSDRRYGYTF.

This clone was detected once. CDR3 DNA: TGTGCCAGCAGCCAAGAAAGGGTTACAGGGGGCGCAATGCGTTCTGGAAACACCATATATTTT. Protein sequence: CASSQERVTGGAMRSGNTIYF. This sequence joins TRBV4-2 and TRBJ1-3; TRBD1 agrees at 9 bases. CDR3 length equals 21 residues. V lost 0 bases, J lost 1 base, and 16 bases stayed unmatched. Per the germline V gene, CDR1 is LGHNA and CDR2 is YNFKEQ.

This chain joins TRBV6-5 and TRBJ1-2, with D perhaps matching TRBD1 (6 bases). Germline lookup yields CDR1 MNHEY and CDR2 SVGAGI. The V and J ends lost 7 bases and 4 bases respectively, with 16 bases between them. The CDR3 is 14 residues long. The CDR3 reads CASTRRGEGYGYTF. The CDR3 nucleotides are TGTGCCAGCACCAGAAGGGGGGAGGGCTATGGCTACACCTTC.

The chain is built from TRBV9 and TRBJ2-7; weak D call: TRBD1 (6 bases). CDR3 size: 18 residues. Per germline, CDR1 SGDLS and CDR2 YYNGEE. The V end was cut by 0 bases, the J end by 1 base, with 20 bases between. CDR3: CASSVGVGGRGSSYEQYF. The CDR3 nucleotides are TGTGCCAGCAGCGTAGGGGTAGGGGGAAGAGGGAGTTCCTACGAGCAGTACTTC.

The CDR3 coding sequence is TGCGCCAGCCTTGGGGGGACTAGAGGGGATGAGACCCAGTACTTC. Amino acids: CASLGGTRGDETQYF. The chain couples TRBV5-1 to TRBJ2-5; 8 positions agree with TRBD2. V shed 7 bases, J shed 5 bases, and the junction held 13 bases outside the gene matches. The CDR3 contains 15 residues. CDR1 is SGHRS and CDR2 is YFSETQ in the germline V gene. The variable domain in full, completed from reference TRBV5-1 and TRBJ2-5, reads KAGVTQTPRYLIKTRGQQVTLSCSPISGHRSVSWYQQTPGQGLQFLFEYFSETQRNKGNFPGRFSGRQFSNSRSEMNVSTLELGDSALYLCASLGGTRGDETQYFGPGTRLLVL.

This clone was seen only a few times. CDR3 DNA: TGTGCCAGCAGCCCCGCGGCGGGAACATACAATGAGCAGTTCTTC. Its protein is CASSPAAGTYNEQFF. V gene TRBV9 combines with J gene TRBJ2-1, with a tentative D call TRBD2 (6 bases). The CDR3 covers 15 residues. V was cut by 4 bases and J by 4 bases, with 15 bases left in between. The germline gives CDR1 SGDLS, CDR2 YYNGEE.

The chain links TRBV6-6 to TRBJ2-5; TRBD2 is a possible D gene (5 bases). The germline gives CDR1 MNHNY, CDR2 SVGAGI (reference sequence). This CDR3 has 13 residues. Deletions cut 2 bases from V and 6 bases from J, with 10 bases between. The CDR3: CASSYEGRQTQYF. The DNA for the CDR3 is TGTGCCAGCAGTTACGAGGGTAGACAGACCCAGTACTTC.

The chain uses TRBV7-2 and TRBJ2-1; perhaps TRBD1 as D (7 bases). Germline V gene lookup returns CDR1 SGHTA and CDR2 FQGNSA. V dropped 2 bases and J dropped 8 bases, with 13 bases sitting between them. The length of the CDR3 is 14 residues. CDR3 coding DNA: TGTGCCAGCAGCTTACGAGGAGGGGGCCATGAGCAGTTCTTC. Translated, it gives CASSLRGGGHEQFF.

This chain links TRBV28 with TRBJ1-1; 9 bases align to TRBD1. V lost 5 bases, J lost 5 bases, and 9 bases stayed unmatched. The CDR3 extends over 15 amino acids. From germline, CDR1 is MDHEN and CDR2 SYDVKM. In nucleotides, the CDR3 is TGTGCCAGCAGTCCTCCAGGGACAGGGTATACTGAAGCTTTCTTT. Residues: CASSPPGTGYTEAFF.

This chain connects TRBV28 to TRBJ1-6; no clear D gene. CDR1 and CDR2 (germline): MDHEN, SYDVKM. The V end lost 3 bases, the J end lost 5 bases, and 11 bases lay between the germline ends. The CDR3 runs 15 residues. CDR3 in amino acids: CASSLPSGDNSPLHF. As DNA, the CDR3 is TGTGCCAGCAGTTTGCCTTCAGGAGATAATTCACCCCTCCACTTT.

About this clone itself: This likely comes from a read error, as the CDR3 has no conserved phenylalanine or tryptophan at its end. It is unclear where the CDR3 begins or ends on the DNA, so no DNA is shown, and the CDR3 is as TCRdb lists it. The chain carries TRBV21-1 and TRBJ1-2. TRBV21-1 is noted as a pseudogene. The CDR3 length is 14 residues, termini included. The CDR3: CASSKQVGRPVFTV.

This chain connects TRBV6-4 to TRBJ2-6; D tentatively reads TRBD1 or TRBD2 (6 bases each). The V end lost 5 bases, the J end lost 1 base, and 15 bases lay between the germline ends. The germline CDR1 and CDR2 sequences are MRHNA and SNTAGT. This CDR3 spans 17 amino acids. The CDR3 region has the DNA TGTGCCAGCAGTAAACAGGGACTTGGTTCTGGGGCCAACGTCCTGACTTTC. It encodes CASSKQGLGSGANVLTF.

CDR3 residues: CASSLATGAGGYTF. The CDR3 bases are TGTGCCAGCAGCCTCGCAACTGGAGCTGGTGGCTACACCTTC. V usage is TRBV11-1 and J usage is TRBJ1-2; D unclear. The CDR3 contains 14 residues. The germline V gene encodes CDR1 SGHAT and CDR2 FQDESV (reference sequence). Trimming shortened V by 5 bases and J by 7 bases, and 17 bases separated the two germline ends.

The chain has TRBV6-5 and TRBJ2-1; maybe TRBD2 (6 bases). The CDR3 consists of 14 residues. Germline V gene lookup returns CDR1 MNHEY and CDR2 SVGAGI. Between the trimmed V and J ends, which lost 6 bases and 3 bases, there was a span of 12 bases. In nucleotides, the CDR3 is TGTGCCAGCAGATCAATGGGGGGCTACAATGAGCAGTTCTTC. Translation gives CASRSMGGYNEQFF.

V is TRBV4-1 and J is TRBJ2-1; D is perhaps TRBD1 or TRBD2 (6 bases each). The CDR3 spans 17 residues. Germline V gene lookup returns CDR1 MGHRA and CDR2 YSYEKL. The V gene lost 5 bases and the J gene lost 7 bases, with 24 bases spanning the gap. The CDR3 DNA sequence: TGCGCCAGCAGCTCTCGTCTTGAGGGGGGCCCGATTAATGAGCAGTTCTTC. This codes for CASSSRLEGGPINEQFF.

The J gene is TRBJ2-7, the V gene TRBV30; D not resolved. This CDR3 is 14 amino acids long. Germline assignment: CDR1 GTSNPN and CDR2 SVGIG (reference sequence). Trimming cost V 2 bases and J 2 bases, with 13 bases left between them. CDR3 sequence reads: CAWSITVAPYEQYF. The CDR3 DNA reads TGTGCCTGGAGTATAACAGTGGCCCCCTACGAGCAGTACTTC.

The chain has TRBV5-4 and TRBJ1-1; D gene unclear. The CDR3 sequence is 12 residues long. Trimming removed 4 bases at V and 7 bases at J, with 11 bases between. Germline CDR1 reads SGHNT; CDR2 reads YYREEE (reference sequence). As DNA, the CDR3 is TGTGCCAGCAGCCGGAACCGATATGAAGCTTTCTTT. Translating gives CASSRNRYEAFF. Variable domain in full (rest from reference TRBV5-4 and TRBJ1-1): ETGVTQSPTHLIKTRGQQVTLRCSSQSGHNTVSWYQQALGQGPQFIFQYYREEENGRGNFPPRFSGLQFPNYSSELNVNALELDDSALYLCASSRNRYEAFFGQGTRLTVV.

CDR3 protein: CASSPPGGTQYF. DNA for the CDR3: TGTGCCAGCAGCCCTCCGGGGGGTACGCAGTATTTT. J is TRBJ2-3 and V is TRBV11-2, with 7 bases fitting TRBD2. The CDR3 is 12 residues long. The germline V gene encodes CDR1 SGHAT and CDR2 FQNNGV. The V segment lost 5 bases and the J segment 8 bases; nucleotides outside the gene matches: 4.

The rearrangement uses TRBV19 and TRBJ1-5; D is perhaps TRBD1 (5 bases). Trimming cost V 5 bases and J 0 bases, with 8 bases left between them. The germline V gene has CDR1 LNHDA and CDR2 SQIVND (reference sequence). This CDR3 is built from 14 residues. This CDR3 is CASSYQGSNQPQHF. The CDR3 coding sequence is TGTGCCAGTAGTTACCAGGGTAGCAATCAGCCCCAGCATTTT.

The chain carries TRBV7-9 and TRBJ2-1; 9 bases match TRBD2. J was trimmed by 5 bases and V by 4 bases; bases with no gene match: 9. The germline V gene has CDR1 SEHNR and CDR2 FQNEAQ (reference sequence). CDR3 length: 16 residues. Here the CDR3 reads CASSSRAGGRNNEQFF. CDR3 DNA sequence: TGTGCCAGCAGCTCCAGGGCGGGGGGGAGAAACAATGAGCAGTTCTTC.

This clone turned up a few times. The J gene is TRBJ1-1, the V gene TRBV5-4; 9 nucleotides agree with TRBD1. Per the germline V gene, CDR1 is SGHNT and CDR2 is YYREEE (reference sequence). The CDR3 has 14 amino acids. J gave up 5 bases and V 3 bases, and 5 bases lay outside the gene matches. This chain's CDR3 is CASSSWTGVTEAFF. Written as DNA, the CDR3 is TGTGCCAGCAGCTCGTGGACAGGGGTTACTGAAGCTTTCTTT.

The CDR3 protein is CASSLAEGSGGELFF. The CDR3 nucleotides read TGCGCCAGCAGCTTGGCCGAGGGGTCCGGCGGGGAGCTGTTTTTT. The J gene is TRBJ2-2, the V gene TRBV5-1; tentatively, D is TRBD1 or TRBD2 (5 bases each). This CDR3 contains 15 residues. The V gene lost 0 bases and the J gene lost 7 bases, with 13 bases spanning the gap. CDR1 SGHRS and CDR2 YFSETQ come from the germline V gene.